Listed below are T cell receptor beta chains from one sample, sequenced in a study of T cells in Graves' hyperthyroidism and ophthalmopathy. TCRdb re-derived calls from the multiplex PCR reads in MiXCR, one entry per CDR3 protein. The table includes hundreds of thousands of distinct CDR3 sequences, 15% to 19% detected once. The sample comprised blood. These receptors were collected from a woman between 18 and 29 years old with Graves' hyperthyroidism that later progressed to Graves' ophthalmopathy. CDR3s include the opening cysteine and the closing phenylalanine or tryptophan. D genes are given only for firm matches. Expanded clones get a size class; other rows say once, few or many, or leave the size out.

j_gene	abundance	v_gene	d_gene	CDR3aa	CDR3nt
TRBJ2-7	few	TRBV29-1	TRBD2	CSVEQGGLYF	TGCAGCGTTGAACAGGGAGGGCTGTACTTC
TRBJ1-1	NA	TRBV29-1	NA	CSVDRQRTEAFF	TGCAGCGTTGATCGGCAGCGGACTGAAGCTTTCTTT
TRBJ1-2	NA	TRBV10-3	NA	CAISTLRPYGYTF	TGTGCCATCAGTACTCTAAGGCCTTATGGCTACACCTTC
TRBJ2-7	few	TRBV6-1	NA	CASSPKTGTTYEQYF	TGTGCCAGCAGTCCGAAGACAGGTACCACCTACGAGCAGTACTTC
TRBJ2-1	many	TRBV12-3/TRBV12-4	TRBD1	CASTSRGLLNEQFF	TGTGCCAGCACTAGCAGGGGGCTTCTCAATGAGCAGTTCTTC
TRBJ2-1	many	TRBV20-1	NA	CSARIDAPLHNEQFF	TGCAGTGCTAGAATCGATGCTCCTTTACACAATGAGCAGTTCTTC
TRBJ1-2	NA	TRBV5-1	NA	CASSPREGLNYGYTF	TGCGCCAGCAGCCCCCGGGAAGGACTGAACTATGGCTACACCTTC
TRBJ2-1	many	TRBV7-2	NA	CASSLPRGPYNEQFF	TGTGCCAGCAGCTTACCGAGAGGCCCCTACAATGAGCAGTTCTTC
TRBJ1-1	many	TRBV5-1	NA	CASSLGVGDTEAFF	TGCGCCAGCAGCTTAGGGGTCGGAGACACTGAAGCTTTCTTT
TRBJ2-1	NA	TRBV9	TRBD2	CASSVAAGGPGEQFF	TGTGCCAGCAGCGTAGCGGCGGGAGGGCCCGGTGAGCAGTTCTTC
TRBJ2-7	NA	TRBV20-1	TRBD2	CSADRGTGGGEQYF	TGCAGTGCGGACCGGGGCACTGGGGGGGGCGAGCAGTACTTC
TRBJ1-3	NA	TRBV5-5	TRBD1	CASSFGTALNTIYF	TGTGCCAGCAGCTTCGGGACAGCCTTAAACACCATATATTTT
TRBJ1-2	few	TRBV30	TRBD1	CAWRRTGQGANYFDGYTF	TGTGCCTGGAGGAGAACCGGACAGGGTGCTAATTATTTTGATGGCTACACCTTC
TRBJ2-5	many	TRBV7-9	TRBD2	CASSFGGGQETQYF	TGTGCCAGCAGCTTCGGGGGGGGCCAAGAGACCCAGTACTTC
TRBJ1-6	many	TRBV7-2	NA	CASSRQASPNSPLHF	TGTGCCAGCAGTCGACAGGCATCCCCTAATTCACCCCTCCACTTT
TRBJ2-7	many	TRBV28	NA	CASSPLASYEQYF	TGTGCCAGCAGTCCGTTGGCCTCCTACGAGCAGTACTTC
TRBJ1-4	many	TRBV6-1	NA	CASSGTGNYREPNEKLFF	TGTGCCAGCAGTGGAACCGGGAATTACAGGGAGCCTAATGAAAAACTGTTTTTT
TRBJ2-2	many	TRBV11-2	NA	CASSPSGTPLNTGELFF	TGTGCCAGCAGCCCCTCCGGGACCCCTTTGAACACCGGGGAGCTGTTTTTT
TRBJ2-1	many	TRBV28	TRBD2	CASAGPAGGDEQFF	TGTGCCAGCGCCGGCCCGGCGGGGGGCGATGAGCAGTTCTTC
TRBJ1-1	many	TRBV2	NA	CASRDGYLNTEAFF	TGTGCCAGCAGAGACGGATACCTGAACACTGAAGCTTTCTTT
TRBJ2-2	few	TRBV2	TRBD2	CASSPGTSGRLNTGELFF	TGTGCCAGCAGTCCCGGGACTAGCGGGAGACTGAACACCGGGGAGCTGTTTTTT
TRBJ2-2	NA	TRBV2	NA	CASSTLSPTGELFF	TGTGCCAGCAGTACACTTTCCCCCACCGGGGAGCTGTTTTTT
TRBJ2-7	few	TRBV5-6	NA	CASSLYAGTPSYEQYF	TGTGCCAGCAGCTTATACGCGGGGACGCCTTCCTACGAGCAGTACTTC
TRBJ1-1	many	TRBV27	NA	CASSLSGYTEAFF	TGTGCCAGCAGCTTATCGGGGTACACTGAAGCTTTCTTT
TRBJ2-1	NA	TRBV27	TRBD2	CASRGYGTSGNWEFF	TGTGCCAGCAGAGGATACGGGACTAGCGGGAATTGGGAGTTCTTC
TRBJ2-3	many	TRBV7-9	NA	CASSGFDTDTQYF	TGTGCCAGCAGTGGGTTTGACACAGATACGCAGTATTTT
TRBJ2-1	many	TRBV28	TRBD1	CASSDARGKGTYNEQFF	TGTGCCAGCAGTGATGCCAGGGGGAAGGGGACCTACAATGAGCAGTTCTTC
TRBJ2-2	NA	TRBV15	NA	CATSSDQNTGELFF	TGTGCCACCAGCAGCGACCAGAACACCGGGGAGCTGTTTTTT
TRBJ2-1	few	TRBV7-9	NA	CASSLEGSGEQFF	TGTGCCAGCAGCTTGGAGGGCTCGGGTGAGCAGTTCTTC
TRBJ2-2	few	TRBV4-1	NA	CASSQPAKGLFF	TGCGCCAGCAGCCAACCGGCTAAAGGGCTGTTTTTT
TRBJ1-4	NA	TRBV28	NA	CASSPWSATNQKPFF	TGTGCCAGCAGTCCTTGGTCTGCAACTAATCAAAAACCGTTTTTT
TRBJ1-2	many	TRBV3-1	NA	CASSQLRDYGYTF	TGTGCCAGCAGCCAATTAAGGGACTATGGCTACACCTTC
TRBJ2-1	many	TRBV5-6	NA	CASSLSRVKYNEQFF	TGTGCCAGCAGCTTGAGCCGGGTTAAATACAATGAGCAGTTCTTC
TRBJ1-2	few	TRBV2	NA	CASSVKTRTNYGYTF	TGTGCCAGCAGTGTAAAGACGAGGACTAACTATGGCTACACCTTC
TRBJ2-7	NA	TRBV11-2	TRBD1	CASSPGTGVAQYF	TGTGCCAGCAGCCCCGGGACAGGGGTTGCGCAGTACTTC
TRBJ2-3	many	TRBV29-1	TRBD2	CSVDGLAGYSTDTQYF	TGCAGCGTTGATGGGCTAGCGGGTTATAGCACAGATACGCAGTATTTT
TRBJ2-4	many	TRBV20-1	NA	CSAARAGAKNIQYF	TGCAGTGCGGCTAGAGCGGGTGCCAAAAACATTCAGTACTTC
TRBJ1-5	NA	TRBV5-8	TRBD1	CASSRNLRTGSNQPQHF	TGTGCCAGCAGCCGGAATCTCAGGACAGGAAGCAATCAGCCCCAGCATTTT
TRBJ1-6	many	TRBV15	NA	CATSRDVGAGSPLHF	TGTGCCACCAGCAGAGATGTGGGCGCGGGTTCACCCCTCCACTTT
TRBJ2-2	many	TRBV29-1	NA	CSVSGKAGELFF	TGCAGCGTTTCAGGGAAGGCCGGGGAGCTGTTTTTT
TRBJ2-1	NA	TRBV19	TRBD2	CAGSLGLADSDEQFF	TGTGCCGGTAGTTTGGGACTAGCGGACTCTGATGAGCAGTTCTTC
TRBJ1-1	many	TRBV4-1	NA	CASGGGGTEAFF	TGCGCCAGCGGGGGGGGCGGCACTGAAGCTTTCTTT
TRBJ2-3	many	TRBV11-2	TRBD2	CASSPVSGRPTDTQYF	TGTGCCAGCAGCCCGGTTAGCGGGAGGCCCACAGATACGCAGTATTTT
TRBJ2-3	many	TRBV12-3/TRBV12-4	NA	CASSFTDTQYF	TGTGCCAGCAGCTTCACAGATACGCAGTATTTT